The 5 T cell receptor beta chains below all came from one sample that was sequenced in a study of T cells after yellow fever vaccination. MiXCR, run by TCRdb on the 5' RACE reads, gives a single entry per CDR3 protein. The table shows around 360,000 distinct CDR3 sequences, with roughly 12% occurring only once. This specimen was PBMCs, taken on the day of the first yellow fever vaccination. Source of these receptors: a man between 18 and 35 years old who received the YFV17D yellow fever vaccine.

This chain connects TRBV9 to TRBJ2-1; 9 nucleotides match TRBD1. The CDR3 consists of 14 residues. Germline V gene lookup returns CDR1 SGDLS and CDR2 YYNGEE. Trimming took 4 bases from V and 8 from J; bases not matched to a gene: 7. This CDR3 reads CASSWTGAGHEQFF. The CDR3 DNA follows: TGTGCCAGCAGCTGGACAGGGGCGGGCCATGAGCAGTTCTTC. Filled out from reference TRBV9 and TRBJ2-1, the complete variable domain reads DSGVTQTPKHLITATGQRVTLRCSPRSGDLSVYWYQQSLDQGLQFLIQYYNGEERAKGNILERFSAQQFPDLHSELNLSSLELGDSALYFCASSWTGAGHEQFFGPGTRLTVL.

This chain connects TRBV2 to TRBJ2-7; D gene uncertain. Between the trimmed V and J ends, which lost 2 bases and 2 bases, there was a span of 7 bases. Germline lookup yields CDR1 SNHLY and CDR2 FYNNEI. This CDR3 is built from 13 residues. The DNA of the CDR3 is TGTGCCAGCAGTGAAACACCAACCTACGAGCAGTACGTC. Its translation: CASSETPTYEQYV.

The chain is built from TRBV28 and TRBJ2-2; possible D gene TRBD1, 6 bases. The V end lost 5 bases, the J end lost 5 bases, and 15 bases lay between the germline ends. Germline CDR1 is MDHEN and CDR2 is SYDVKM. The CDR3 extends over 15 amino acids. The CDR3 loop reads CASSERDIRTGELFF. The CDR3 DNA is TGTGCCAGCAGTGAACGGGACATAAGAACCGGGGAGCTGTTTTTT.

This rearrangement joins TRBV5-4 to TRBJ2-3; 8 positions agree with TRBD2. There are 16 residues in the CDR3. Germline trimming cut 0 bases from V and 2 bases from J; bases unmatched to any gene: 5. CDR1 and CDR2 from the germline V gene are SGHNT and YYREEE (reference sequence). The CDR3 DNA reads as TGTGCCAGCAGCTTGGAATGGCGGGGGGACACAGATACGCAGTATTTT. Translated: CASSLEWRGDTDTQYF.

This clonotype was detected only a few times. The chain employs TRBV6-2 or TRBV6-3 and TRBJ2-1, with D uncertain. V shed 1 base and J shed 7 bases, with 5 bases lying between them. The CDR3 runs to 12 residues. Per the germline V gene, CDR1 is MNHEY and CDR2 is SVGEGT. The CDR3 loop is CASSYYGNEQFF. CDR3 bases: TGTGCCAGCAGTTACTACGGTAATGAGCAGTTCTTC.